These 20 T cell receptor beta chains were sequenced from one sample in a study of OX40 agonist ivuxolimab in advanced cancers. Libraries were prepared by immunoSEQ multiplex PCR; TCRdb keeps only in-frame clonotypes and omits some of them. Here the sample spans some 10,000 clones, roughly 90% being singletons. The sample consisted of CD4+ or CD8+ T cells sorted from blood, taken in a trial of the OX40 agonist ivuxolimab. The receptors shown here come from an adult with an advanced solid tumor such as melanoma, head and neck, liver or kidney cancer.

V gene TRBV5-4 combines with J gene TRBJ1-6, with unresolved D. The CDR3 is 15 amino acids. The germline V gene encodes CDR1 SGHNT and CDR2 YYREEE (reference sequence). V lost 4 bases, J lost 5 bases, and 13 bases lay in between. The DNA of the CDR3 is TGTGCCAGCAGCCCACCGAGTAGCAATAATTCACCCCTCCACTTT. This sequence encodes CASSPPSSNNSPLHF.

The chain recombines TRBV28 with TRBJ1-2, with 9 bases aligning to TRBD1. CDR1 and CDR2 from the germline V gene are MDHEN and SYDVKM. V lost 6 bases, J lost 8 bases, and 10 bases stayed unmatched. This CDR3 is 14 amino acids long. The CDR3, as DNA: TGTGCCAGCAGCTTTCCACAGGGGGCTTACGGCTACACCTTC. Translating gives CASSFPQGAYGYTF.

The chain's CDR3 is CASSLSGGSYGYTF. CDR3 nucleotide sequence: TGTGCCAGCAGTTTATCAGGGGGCAGCTATGGCTACACCTTC. The genes are TRBV27 and TRBJ1-2, with 7 bases fitting TRBD1. Germline V gene lookup returns CDR1 MNHEY and CDR2 SMNVEV (reference sequence). Trimming removed 0 bases from V and 4 bases from J; junction bases left unmatched: 2. The CDR3 length is 14 residues.

The CDR3 loop reads CASSLTGYSYNSPLHF. The CDR3 region has the DNA TGCGCCAGCAGCCTGACAGGATACTCCTATAATTCACCCCTCCACTTT. V usage is TRBV5-1 and J usage is TRBJ1-6, with D perhaps TRBD1 (6 bases). Trimming left V 4 bases short and J 0 bases short, with 11 bases between. The CDR3 contains 16 residues. Germline-derived CDR1 and CDR2 are SGHRS and YFSETQ.

The CDR3 coding sequence is TGTGCCAGCAGGGATTTCGGGGTCAGCTACTCTGGAAACACCATATATTTT. As protein: CASRDFGVSYSGNTIYF. The chain recombines TRBV2 with TRBJ1-3, with D hard to call. In germline, CDR1 is SNHLY, CDR2 FYNNEI. Trimming shortened V by 6 bases and J by 0 bases, and 18 bases separated the two germline ends. The CDR3 contains 17 residues.

The chain combines TRBV5-4 with TRBJ1-2; a possible D gene is TRBD1 (5 bases). V dropped 4 bases and J dropped 7 bases, with 14 bases sitting between them. The CDR3 totals 13 residues. Germline V CDR1 and CDR2: SGHNT, YYREEE (reference sequence). The chain's CDR3 is CASSAQGPFGYTF. The CDR3 coding sequence is TGTGCCAGCAGCGCCCAGGGTCCTTTTGGCTACACCTTC.

The V call is TRBV10-3, the J call TRBJ1-5; D perhaps matches TRBD1 (5 bases). CDR3 size: 14 residues. V shed 2 bases and J shed 7 bases, with 12 bases lying between them. Germline V gene sequence: CDR1 ENHRY, CDR2 SYGVKD. CDR3 loop: CAISERQGVQPQHF. DNA of the CDR3: TGTGCCATCAGTGAGCGGCAGGGCGTCCAGCCCCAGCATTTT.

The chain employs TRBV28 and TRBJ1-5; D perhaps matches TRBD1 (6 bases). Germline CDR1 reads MDHEN; CDR2 reads SYDVKM. The CDR3 is made up of 15 amino acids. Trimming removed 4 bases at V and 5 bases at J, with 15 bases between. CDR3 nucleotide sequence: TGTGCCAGCAGTTATACAGGGAGGGATGATCAGCCCCAGCATTTT. It codes for CASSYTGRDDQPQHF.

This clone was counted once. The chain couples TRBV28 to TRBJ2-7, with D possibly TRBD2 on 5 matching bases. Germline lookup yields CDR1 MDHEN and CDR2 SYDVKM. Trimming removed 2 bases from V and 7 bases from J, with 15 bases in between. The CDR3 runs 14 residues. This CDR3 is CASSLSALGDEQYF. The CDR3 nucleotides read TGTGCCAGCAGTTTAAGCGCCCTCGGGGATGAGCAGTACTTC. The full variable domain, in which reference TRBV28 and TRBJ2-7 provide the parts outside the CDR3, is DVKVTQSSRYLVKRTGEKVFLECVQDMDHENMFWYRQDPGLGLRLIYFSYDVKMKEKGDIPEGYSVSREKKERFSLILESASTNQTSMYLCASSLSALGDEQYFGPGTRLTVT.

The J gene is TRBJ1-3, the V gene TRBV28, with D possibly matching TRBD1 (6 bases). Trimming cost V 1 base and J 2 bases, with 6 bases left between them. This CDR3 is built from 14 residues. Germline V gene lookup returns CDR1 MDHEN and CDR2 SYDVKM. The CDR3 is CASSLSGAGNTIYF. The CDR3 nucleotides read TGTGCCAGCAGTTTATCAGGGGCTGGAAACACCATATATTTT.

The chain is built from TRBV9 and TRBJ1-1, with D possibly matching TRBD1 (5 bases). The CDR3 covers 14 residues. The V gene lost 4 bases and the J gene lost 1 base, with 11 bases spanning the gap. The germline V gene encodes CDR1 SGDLS and CDR2 YYNGEE. The chain's CDR3 is CASSLGTGNTEAFF. DNA of the CDR3: TGTGCCAGCAGCTTAGGGACGGGGAACACTGAAGCTTTCTTT.

This chain links TRBV5-4 with TRBJ2-7; no firm D call. Trimming removed 0 bases at V and 1 base at J, with 5 bases between. This CDR3 has 13 amino acids. Germline lookup yields CDR1 SGHNT and CDR2 YYREEE (reference sequence). This CDR3 reads CASSLDGSYEQYF. DNA of the CDR3: TGTGCCAGCAGCTTGGACGGTTCCTACGAGCAGTACTTC.

In DNA, the CDR3 is TGTGCCAGCAGCTTAGGGGACAGATTCACAGATACGCAGTATTTT. This gives the protein CASSLGDRFTDTQYF. The chain combines TRBV7-3 with TRBJ2-3; 7 positions match TRBD1. V was clipped by 2 bases and J by 2 bases; unmatched bases: 4. This CDR3 has 15 residues. Per the germline V gene, CDR1 is SGHTA and CDR2 is FQGTGA.

V gene TRBV5-8 combines with J gene TRBJ2-7; D gene ambiguous. This CDR3 spans 12 amino acids. The V end was cut by 0 bases, the J end by 6 bases, with 7 bases between. The germline CDR1 and CDR2 sequences are SGHTS and YDEGEE. The CDR3 loop reads CASSLGRSEQYF. CDR3 DNA sequence: TGTGCCAGCAGCTTGGGCAGATCCGAGCAGTACTTC.

The chain is built from TRBV7-3 and TRBJ2-1; TRBD2 matches 9 bases. Germline V gives CDR1 SGHTA, CDR2 FQGTGA. With V trimmed by 2 bases and J by 0 bases, 8 bases remained unmatched. The CDR3 consists of 18 residues. CDR3 bases: TGTGCCAGCAGCTTATTTAGCGGGAGCCTTAGCTCCTACAATGAGCAGTTCTTC. It is translated as CASSLFSGSLSSYNEQFF.

The chain combines TRBV5-4 with TRBJ2-3, with D hard to call. Germline CDR1 reads SGHNT; CDR2 reads YYREEE (reference sequence). V was trimmed by 0 bases and J by 4 bases, leaving 12 bases between them. This CDR3 has 15 amino acids. The CDR3 DNA sequence: TGTGCCAGCAGCTTGGGGCTAGAATTGTCAGATACGCAGTATTTT. This translates into CASSLGLELSDTQYF.

This chain joins TRBV7-8 and TRBJ2-7; 8 nucleotides agree with TRBD2. Germline lookup yields CDR1 SGHVS and CDR2 FQNEAQ. The V and J ends lost 5 bases and 4 bases, in that order; junction bases with no gene match: 7. The CDR3 runs to 14 residues. The CDR3 nucleotides read TGTGCCAGCAGCGAGCTAGCGGGTCGGTACGAGCAGTACTTC. This translates into CASSELAGRYEQYF.

The gene calls are TRBV29-1 and TRBJ1-1; no clear D. CDR3 length: 15 amino acids. Between the trimmed V and J ends, which lost 2 bases and 1 base, there was a span of 14 bases. CDR1 is SQVTM, CDR2 ANQGSEA, per germline. For the CDR3, the DNA is TGCAGCGTTGAAAGAGAATGGGGTGGGAACACTGAAGCTTTCTTT. Its protein is CSVEREWGGNTEAFF.

The chain carries TRBV27 and TRBJ1-2; a weak D match, TRBD1 (5 bases). CDR3 length: 13 amino acids. V was shortened by 2 bases and J by 8 bases, with 12 bases between the two germline ends. CDR1 and CDR2 from the germline V gene are MNHEY and SMNVEV (reference sequence). The CDR3: CASSLRMQGGYTF. As DNA, the CDR3 is TGTGCCAGCAGTTTACGTATGCAGGGAGGCTACACCTTC.

The chain recombines TRBV25-1 with TRBJ2-7; TRBD1 matches at 9 bases. This CDR3 is built from 17 residues. V dropped 2 bases and J dropped 5; count of bases not matched to a gene: 13. Germline V gene lookup returns CDR1 MGHDK and CDR2 SYGVNS. The CDR3 nucleotides are TGTGCCAGCAGTGAACCCTCTCGGGACAGGGAAGGTGACGAGCAGTACTTC. It is translated as CASSEPSRDREGDEQYF.